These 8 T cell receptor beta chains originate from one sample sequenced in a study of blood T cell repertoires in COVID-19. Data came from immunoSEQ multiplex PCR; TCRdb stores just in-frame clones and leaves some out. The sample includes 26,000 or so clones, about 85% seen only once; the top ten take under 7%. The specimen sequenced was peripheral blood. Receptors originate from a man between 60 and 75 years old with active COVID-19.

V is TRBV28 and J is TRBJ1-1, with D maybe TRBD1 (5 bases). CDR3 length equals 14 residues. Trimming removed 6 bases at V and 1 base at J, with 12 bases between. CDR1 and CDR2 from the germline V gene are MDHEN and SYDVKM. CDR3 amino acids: CASSLQGKNTEAFF. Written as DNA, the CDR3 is TGTGCCAGCAGCCTTCAGGGTAAGAACACTGAAGCTTTCTTT.

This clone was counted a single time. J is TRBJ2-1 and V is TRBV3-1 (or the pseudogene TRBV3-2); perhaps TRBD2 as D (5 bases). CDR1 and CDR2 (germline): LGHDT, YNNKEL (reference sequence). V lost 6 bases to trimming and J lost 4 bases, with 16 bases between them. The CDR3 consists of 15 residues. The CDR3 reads CASRRKGVEYNEQFF. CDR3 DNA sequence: TGTGCCAGCAGACGGAAGGGAGTCGAGTACAATGAGCAGTTCTTC.

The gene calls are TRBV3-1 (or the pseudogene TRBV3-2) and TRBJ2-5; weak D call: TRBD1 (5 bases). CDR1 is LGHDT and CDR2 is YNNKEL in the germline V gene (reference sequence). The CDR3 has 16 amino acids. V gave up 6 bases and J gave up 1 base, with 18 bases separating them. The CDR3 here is CASSPQELGPQETQYF. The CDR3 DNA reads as TGTGCCAGCAGTCCTCAGGAACTGGGGCCCCAAGAGACCCAGTACTTC.

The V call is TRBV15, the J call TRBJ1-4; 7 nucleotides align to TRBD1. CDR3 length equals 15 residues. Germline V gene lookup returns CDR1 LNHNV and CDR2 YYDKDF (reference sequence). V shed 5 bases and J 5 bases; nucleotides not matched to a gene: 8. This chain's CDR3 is CATSGETGRNEKLFF. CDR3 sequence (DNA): TGTGCCACCAGCGGTGAGACAGGGAGGAATGAAAAACTGTTTTTT.

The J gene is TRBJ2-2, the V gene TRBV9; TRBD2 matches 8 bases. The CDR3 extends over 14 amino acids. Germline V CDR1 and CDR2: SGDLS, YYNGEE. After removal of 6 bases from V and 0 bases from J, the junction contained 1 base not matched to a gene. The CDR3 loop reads CASMRGANTGELFF. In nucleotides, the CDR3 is TGTGCCAGCATGCGGGGGGCGAACACCGGGGAGCTGTTTTTT.

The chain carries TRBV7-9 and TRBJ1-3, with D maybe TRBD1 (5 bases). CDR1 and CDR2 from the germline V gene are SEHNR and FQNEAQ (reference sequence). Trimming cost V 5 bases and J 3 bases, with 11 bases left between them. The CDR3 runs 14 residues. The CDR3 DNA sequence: TGTGCCAGCAGCCGCGAGCAGGGTGGAAACACCATATATTTT. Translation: CASSREQGGNTIYF.

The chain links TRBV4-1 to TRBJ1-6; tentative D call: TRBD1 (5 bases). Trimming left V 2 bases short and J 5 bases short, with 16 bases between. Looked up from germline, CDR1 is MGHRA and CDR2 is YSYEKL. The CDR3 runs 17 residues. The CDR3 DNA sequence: TGCGCCAGCAGCCAACCCCCCGGGGGAGGGAATAATTCACCCCTCCACTTT. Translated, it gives CASSQPPGGGNNSPLHF.

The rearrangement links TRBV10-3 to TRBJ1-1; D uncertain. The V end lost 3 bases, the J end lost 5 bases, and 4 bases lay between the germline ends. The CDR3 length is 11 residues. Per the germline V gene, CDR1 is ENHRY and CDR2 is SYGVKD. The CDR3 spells CAISDVTEAFF. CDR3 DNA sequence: TGTGCCATCAGTGACGTTACTGAAGCTTTCTTT.